This is a list of T cell receptor beta chains from one sample in a study of blood T cells in healthy people across ages. TCRdb recomputed calls from the 5' RACE reads with MiXCR, one row per CDR3 protein. The sample consists of 580,000 or so distinct CDR3 sequences, around 48% of them appearing once. Sequenced input: blood. These receptors were taken from an elderly man in good health. Both conserved end residues are part of each CDR3. Fields, in order: J gene, D gene, V gene, CDR3 protein. The D gene is left open where the match is weak.

TRBJ1-4 TRBD1 TRBV29-1 CSVGGTGTANEKLFF
TRBJ2-5 TRBD2 TRBV4-1 CASSQDGLAGETQYF
TRBJ1-2 TRBD1 TRBV9 CASSQTGAYNGYTF
TRBJ2-4 NA TRBV29-1 CSVEGENIQYF
TRBJ1-5 TRBD1 TRBV20-1 CSARWGGTQGGGGPQHF
TRBJ2-1 TRBD2 TRBV4-2 CASSQAETSGSQEQFF
TRBJ1-2 NA TRBV18 CASSLGANGYTF
TRBJ2-4 NA TRBV3-1 CASSHDGKNIQYF
TRBJ1-1 NA TRBV10-3 CAISSGGNTEAFF
TRBJ1-2 TRBD1 TRBV20-1 CSARGQFNYGYTF
TRBJ2-6 NA TRBV6-5 CASSRNFGANVLTF
TRBJ2-3 NA TRBV4-1 CASSQVTYQDTQYF
TRBJ2-7 TRBD1 TRBV6-5 CASSYNPPGQGEPYEQYF